This T cell receptor beta chain came from a study of cytomegalovirus exposure and HLA in healthy donors. The germline CDR1 and CDR2 sequences are LNHDA and SQIVND (reference sequence). This CDR3 is built from 16 residues. Between the trimmed V and J ends, which lost 3 bases and 0 bases, there was a span of 12 bases. PCR employed 60 Vbeta and 13 Jbeta primers. Method: immunoSEQ multiplex PCR; TCRdb's copy keeps in-frame clones and lacks some. Here the sample spans tens of thousands of clones, roughly 85% being singletons. To note about this clone: What it binds is unknown.

Study observations and caveats: While the bulk of TCR sequences proved rare, some public TCRs turned up in many donors. Later work associated over 15,000 TCR beta sequences with HLA alleles at 0.05 false discovery rate. TCR beta V- and J-gene trimming, according to a later analysis, was linked to a missense DCLRE1C variant.

Sequenced: PBMCs. The receptor comes from a young man in good health and CMV-seronegative. The chain employs TRBV19 and TRBJ1-5; D possibly corresponds to TRBD1 (6 bases). The CDR3 protein is CASSIKRGSSNQPQHF. The CDR3 nucleotides read TGTGCCAGTAGTATTAAGAGGGGGAGTAGCAATCAGCCCCAGCATTTT. Full variable domain (outside the CDR3, taken from reference TRBV19 and TRBJ1-5): DGGITQSPKYLFRKEGQNVTLSCEQNLNHDAMYWYRQDPGQGLRLIYYSQIVNDFQKGDIAEGYSVSREKKESFPLTVTSAQKNPTAFYLCASSIKRGSSNQPQHFGDGTRLSIL.